The clone carrying this TCR beta chain was recorded many times. What it recognizes is unknown. The data were obtained in a study of shared clonotypes between healthy human individuals. Whole-study results and caveats: Memory subsets generally showed smaller estimated richness than naive subsets did.

Repertoires were generated with immunoSEQ multiplex PCR, while TCRdb's copy carries only in-frame clones and drops some. Altogether about 1 million clones are present, around four fifths being singletons, with the ten largest covering 1.4% to 1.5%. The authors divided CD4+ cells into CD45RA+ naive and CD45RA-negative memory subsets. V lost 2 bases and J lost 7, with 9 bases in between. Germline V CDR1 and CDR2: ENHRY, SYGVKD. The CDR3 contains 13 residues. The sequence came from a man aged 18 to 30 in good health. Sequencing was done on a sample of memory CD4+ T cells sorted from blood. Subset of the sample: CD45RA-negative fraction. This chain connects TRBV10-3 to TRBJ2-1; no reliable D call. The CDR3 sequence: CAISEEGRNEQFF. CDR3 DNA: TGTGCCATCAGTGAGGAAGGTAGGAATGAGCAGTTCTTC.